Listed here is a single T cell receptor beta chain. Its antigen is not identified. One end of the junction is discordant with germline, which a read error may explain. The CDR3 contains 14 residues. The germline V gene encodes CDR1 DFQATT and CDR2 SNEGSKA (reference sequence). The sample originates from a study of identical twins. Study-level findings and limits: Among beta out-of-frame sequences, excess sharing between twins appeared weaker.

TCRdb fed the 5' RACE reads into MiXCR, producing one record per CDR3 protein. The profile shows 1.5 million to 2 million distinct CDR3 sequences, about 32% of them singletons. The sample was cord blood. This chain uses TRBV20-1 with TRBJ1-1; TRBD1 is a possible D gene (6 bases). This receptor was identified in a newborn girl in good health. CDR3 loop: CSARYRDGNTEASF. In DNA form, the CDR3 reads TGCAGTGCTAGGTACAGGGACGGGAACACTGAAGCTTCCTTT.